This TCR beta chain was retrieved from a study of a mutant IDH1 vaccine in newly diagnosed glioma. Germline-derived CDR1 and CDR2 are MDHEN and SYDVKM. The CDR3 runs to 13 residues. Between the trimmed V and J ends, which lost 3 bases and 8 bases, there was a span of 8 bases. As for time point: baseline, week 1 (first vaccination visit). Treatment reported: pre-vaccination baseline after standard-of-care therapy. The method was immunoSEQ multiplex PCR; TCRdb's version includes in-frame clones alone and lacks a portion of them. The repertoire holds 85,000 to 100,000 clones, with 80% to 90% as singletons.

This TCR was sampled from a woman aged 45-65 years with glioma. The specimen was PBMCs, collected from a glioma patient treated with radiotherapy, temozolomide or both. The chain combines TRBV28 with TRBJ2-6; D is uncertain. CDR3 protein: CASSFHYSNVLTF. The CDR3 coding sequence is TGTGCCAGCAGTTTTCACTACTCCAACGTCCTGACTTTC.